This is a list of T cell receptor beta chains from one sample in a study of T-cell memory formation after mild COVID-19. TCRdb re-derived calls from the 5' RACE reads in MiXCR, one entry per CDR3 protein. This sample has roughly 250,000 distinct CDR3 sequences; around 15% occur once, and the top ten carry about 4%. The sample taken for sequencing was PBMCs or a T cell subset sorted from them (not recorded which). The receptor set was obtained from a man aged 18 to 35 who had mild COVID-19 (a few samples of this study predate the infection). Cell type and time point are not known. CDR3s include the opening cysteine and the closing phenylalanine or tryptophan. A D gene is named only where the DNA matches it firmly. A row's size may be missing; if present it is once, few, many or a size class.

V	J	size	D	CDR3	DNA
TRBV18	TRBJ2-1	few	-	CASSPPGSADNEQFF	TGTGCCAGCTCACCACCAGGTTCAGCAGACAATGAGCAGTTCTTC
TRBV6-2/TRBV6-3	TRBJ2-6	-	-	CASSRMPGARGANVLTF	TGTGCCAGCTCCAGAATGCCGGGGGCGAGAGGGGCCAACGTCCTGACTTTC
TRBV7-6	TRBJ2-7	-	-	CASSFFGRYEQYF	TGTGCCAGCAGCTTTTTCGGACGGTACGAGCAGTACTTC
TRBV18	TRBJ2-3	-	-	CASSPRKGPDTQYF	TGTGCCAGCTCACCCCGCAAGGGCCCGGATACGCAGTATTTT
TRBV20-1	TRBJ1-5	few	-	CSARGLEGAQHF	TGCAGTGCCCGGGGGCTTGAAGGAGCCCAGCATTTT
TRBV12-3/TRBV12-4	TRBJ1-1	few	-	CASSLWKGQRNTEAFF	TGTGCCAGCAGTTTATGGAAGGGGCAGCGGAACACTGAAGCTTTCTTT
TRBV6-5	TRBJ2-1	-	TRBD2	CASSSIAGVTYNEQFF	TGTGCCAGCAGTTCCATAGCGGGGGTTACCTACAATGAGCAGTTCTTC
TRBV5-6	TRBJ2-3	-	TRBD2	CASSLLAGGVFSDTQYF	TGTGCCAGCAGCTTACTAGCGGGGGGGGTTTTCTCAGATACGCAGTATTTT
TRBV5-1	TRBJ1-1	-	-	CASSPDGLYTEAFF	TGCGCCAGCAGCCCTGACGGGCTTTACACTGAAGCTTTCTTT
TRBV18	TRBJ1-5	-	-	CASSPEPRQPQHF	TGTGCCAGCTCACCCGAGCCCCGCCAGCCCCAGCATTTT
TRBV20-1	TRBJ1-2	few	-	CSAQTDYGYTF	TGCAGTGCCCAGACCGATTATGGCTACACCTTC
TRBV5-1	TRBJ2-2	-	-	CASSWGLLNTGELFF	TGCGCCAGCAGCTGGGGACTTTTGAACACCGGGGAGCTGTTTTTT
TRBV5-1	TRBJ1-2	few	-	CASSRDGQIYGYTF	TGCGCCAGCTCCAGAGATGGCCAGATCTATGGCTACACCTTC
TRBV6-5	TRBJ2-6	-	-	CAARPRGSSGANVLTF	TGTGCCGCACGACCGCGAGGGTCCTCTGGGGCCAACGTCCTGACTTTC
TRBV7-3	TRBJ2-3	-	-	CASSPGGGTQYF	TGTGCCAGCAGCCCTGGGGGTGGTACGCAGTATTTT
TRBV6-5	TRBJ2-1	few	TRBD2	CASRTSDSQDEQFF	TGTGCCAGCAGAACTAGCGACTCCCAAGATGAGCAGTTCTTC
TRBV7-3	TRBJ2-5	-	-	CASSLNLGQGTQYF	TGTGCCAGCAGCTTAAATCTCGGGCAGGGGACCCAGTACTTC
TRBV5-6	TRBJ1-5	many	-	CASSLAPSQPQHF	TGTGCCAGCAGCTTGGCCCCTAGTCAGCCCCAGCATTTT
TRBV5-1	TRBJ1-2	many	TRBD1	CASSLATGQGYGYTF	TGCGCCAGCAGCTTGGCAACGGGACAGGGCTATGGCTACACCTTC
TRBV12-3/TRBV12-4	TRBJ1-3	-	-	CASTPSGGGNTIYF	TGTGCCAGCACCCCCTCGGGTGGCGGAAACACCATATATTTT
TRBV7-2	TRBJ2-3	-	-	CASSGQRTDTQYF	TGTGCCAGCAGCGGGCAGAGGACAGATACGCAGTATTTT
TRBV11-2	TRBJ2-3	many	TRBD2	CASRQKRGATDTQYF	TGTGCCAGCAGGCAAAAGCGGGGGGCCACAGATACGCAGTATTTT
TRBV6-1	TRBJ1-1	-	TRBD1	CASSVGRGVTMNTEAFF	TGTGCCAGCAGTGTGGGCAGGGGGGTGACCATGAACACTGAAGCTTTCTTT
TRBV19	TRBJ1-5	-	-	CASSFRQEGQPQHF	TGTGCCAGTAGTTTTCGACAGGAGGGACAGCCCCAGCATTTT
TRBV12-3/TRBV12-4	TRBJ1-1	-	TRBD1	CASSSVDRAEAFF	TGTGCCAGCAGTTCTGTGGACAGGGCTGAAGCTTTCTTT
TRBV12-3/TRBV12-4	TRBJ2-5	-	-	CASSLLWGVTETQYF	TGTGCCAGCAGTTTATTGTGGGGGGTGACCGAGACCCAGTACTTC
TRBV20-1	TRBJ2-5	-	TRBD1	CSARDRKYQETQYF	TGCAGTGCTAGGGACAGGAAGTACCAAGAGACCCAGTACTTC
TRBV20-1	TRBJ1-4	-	-	CSARDWGAATNEKLFF	TGCAGTGCTAGAGATTGGGGAGCCGCAACTAATGAAAAACTGTTTTTT
TRBV7-6	TRBJ2-3	-	TRBD1	CASSLGQLADTQYF	TGTGCCAGCAGTCTGGGACAGCTCGCAGATACGCAGTATTTT
TRBV7-2	TRBJ2-1	-	TRBD1	CASSFQTGAHYNEQFF	TGTGCCAGCAGCTTTCAGACAGGGGCGCACTACAATGAGCAGTTCTTC
TRBV7-9	TRBJ1-4	-	TRBD1	CASSLGQVEEKLFF	TGTGCCAGCAGCTTGGGACAGGTGGAAGAAAAACTGTTTTTT
TRBV7-2	TRBJ2-1	-	-	CASSLQQGFYNEQFF	TGTGCCAGCAGCTTGCAGCAGGGATTCTACAATGAGCAGTTCTTC
TRBV20-1	TRBJ2-7	-	TRBD2	CSATLGGYIEQYF	TGCAGTGCTACCCTCGGGGGGTACATCGAGCAGTACTTC
TRBV11-2	TRBJ2-3	many	-	CASSSGGPGPTQYF	TGTGCCAGCAGTTCCGGGGGGCCGGGTCCTACGCAGTATTTT
TRBV4-2	TRBJ2-4	-	TRBD2	CASSQEITSGGRNIQYF	TGTGCCAGCAGCCAAGAAATAACTAGCGGGGGAAGGAACATTCAGTACTTC
TRBV20-1	TRBJ2-2	-	-	CSAREMGGELFF	TGCAGTGCAAGAGAGATGGGCGGGGAGCTGTTTTTT
TRBV12-3/TRBV12-4	TRBJ1-2	few	-	CASRQQAGYGYTF	TGTGCCAGCAGACAACAAGCAGGCTATGGCTACACCTTC
TRBV7-2	TRBJ1-2	-	-	CASSLEIGRNYGYTF	TGTGCCAGCAGCTTAGAGATTGGGCGTAACTATGGCTACACCTTC
TRBV12-3/TRBV12-4	TRBJ1-4	-	-	CASSPDWGAEKLFF	TGTGCCAGCAGCCCTGACTGGGGAGCGGAAAAACTGTTTTTT
TRBV10-3	TRBJ2-3	few	-	CAIMGVADTQYF	TGTGCCATCATGGGGGTTGCAGATACGCAGTATTTT
TRBV7-2	TRBJ2-5	-	TRBD1	CASSPTGVTETQYF	TGTGCCAGCAGCCCAACAGGGGTCACGGAGACCCAGTACTTC
TRBV29-1	TRBJ2-5	few	-	CSVEVMDGQTQYF	TGCAGCGTTGAAGTAATGGACGGACAGACCCAGTACTTC
TRBV20-1	TRBJ1-4	few	-	CSASPHMGGEKLFF	TGCAGTGCCTCCCCCCATATGGGAGGTGAAAAACTGTTTTTT
TRBV4-3	TRBJ2-2	once	-	CASSQDIRRGAGELFF	TGCGCCAGCAGCCAAGATATTCGGCGTGGGGCCGGGGAGCTGTTTTTT
TRBV5-6	TRBJ2-1	-	TRBD1	CASSFRDRVRYNEQFF	TGTGCCAGCAGCTTCCGGGACAGGGTGCGATACAATGAGCAGTTCTTC
TRBV6-2/TRBV6-3	TRBJ1-2	few	-	CASSLVDYGYTF	TGTGCCAGCAGCTTGGTGGACTATGGCTACACCTTC